The 3 T cell receptor beta chains given below trace back to one sample, sequenced in a study of blood T cell repertoires in COVID-19. Generated by immunoSEQ multiplex PCR, the TCRdb table keeps only in-frame clones and is missing some. In the table there are 120,000 to 150,000 clones, around 80% of which are singletons. Specimen: peripheral blood. These receptors were taken from a human donor in a cohort sampled during active COVID-19.

The rearrangement joins TRBV5-1 to TRBJ2-2; 7 bases match TRBD1. With 0 bases clipped from V and 2 bases from J, the junction kept 1 base outside the gene matches. The CDR3 length is 15 residues. Per germline, CDR1 SGHRS and CDR2 YFSETQ. CDR3 nucleotide sequence: TGCGCCAGCAGCTTGGGAGGGGGCAACACCGGGGAGCTGTTTTTT. It is translated as CASSLGGGNTGELFF.

The V gene is TRBV28, the J gene TRBJ2-3, with 10 bases fitting TRBD2. J lost 2 bases, V lost 6 bases, and 11 bases had no gene match. CDR3 length equals 17 residues. The germline V gene has CDR1 MDHEN and CDR2 SYDVKM. The DNA of the CDR3 is TGTGCCAGCAGACGGACTGGACTAGCGGCAATCACAGATACGCAGTATTTT. This encodes CASRRTGLAAITDTQYF. Looking up the rest from reference TRBV28 and TRBJ2-3 gives the full variable domain: DVKVTQSSRYLVKRTGEKVFLECVQDMDHENMFWYRQDPGLGLRLIYFSYDVKMKEKGDIPEGYSVSREKKERFSLILESASTNQTSMYLCASRRTGLAAITDTQYFGPGTRLTVL.

The genes are TRBV5-1 and TRBJ2-1, with TRBD2 matching 7 bases. The CDR3 loop spans 15 amino acids. V trimming: 2 bases; J trimming: 1 base; junction bases outside the gene matches: 3. The germline V gene has CDR1 SGHRS and CDR2 YFSETQ. CDR3 nucleotide sequence: TGCGCCAGCAGCTTACTCGGGGGGTCCTACAATGAGCAGTTCTTC. This encodes CASSLLGGSYNEQFF.